This is a list of T cell receptor beta chains from one sample in a study of blood T cell repertoires in COVID-19. The table came from immunoSEQ multiplex PCR; TCRdb's copy has only in-frame clones and leaves some out. This table has about 17,000 clones, about 85% appearing once. The sample consisted of peripheral blood. These receptors came from a man aged 45-60 years with active COVID-19. Each CDR3 is given with its conserved first and last residue. The D gene is left open where the match is weak. Expanded clones get a size class; other rows say once, few or many, or leave the size out.

v_gene	j_gene	len	abundance	d_gene	CDR3nt	CDR3aa
TRBV5-1	TRBJ2-2	12	once	.	TGCGCCAGCAGCCCCAATCATGTCAGGCTGTTTTTT	CASSPNHVRLFF
TRBV5-6	TRBJ2-7	16	.	.	TGTGCCAGCAGCTTTAGTCCCTCGGGACAACCCTACGAGCAGTACTTC	CASSFSPSGQPYEQYF
TRBV7-9	TRBJ1-4	14	.	.	TGTGCCAGCAGCTCAGGGTCAGCTAATGAAAAACTGTTTTTT	CASSSGSANEKLFF
TRBV11-3	TRBJ2-1	16	.	TRBD1	TGTGCCAGCAGCTCCCACCGGGACAGGGGTGTCAATGAGCAGTTCTTC	CASSSHRDRGVNEQFF
TRBV6-6	TRBJ1-2	13	.	.	TGTGCCAGCAGTTACCCGACAGGATATGGCTACACCTTC	CASSYPTGYGYTF
TRBV4-2	TRBJ2-1	15	.	.	TGTGCCAGCAGCCCGCTAGCGAGCTCCTACAATGAGCAGTTCTTC	CASSPLASSYNEQFF
TRBV11-2	TRBJ1-5	15	once	TRBD1	TGTGCCAGCAGTCCAGGGGGCCACCCCAATCAGCCCCAGCATTTT	CASSPGGHPNQPQHF
TRBV28	TRBJ2-7	14	.	TRBD2	TGTGCCAGCAGTTTGGGTGGGAGGGCCGGCGAGCAGTACTTC	CASSLGGRAGEQYF
TRBV6-2/TRBV6-3	TRBJ1-6	14	.	.	TGTGCCAGCAGTTACCTAGGCTCGGATTCACCCCTCCACTTT	CASSYLGSDSPLHF
TRBV3-1/TRBV3-2	TRBJ2-2	16	.	.	TGTGCCAGCAGCCAAGGACAGAACGCGAACACCGGGGAGCTGTTTTTT	CASSQGQNANTGELFF
TRBV4-2	TRBJ2-3	16	.	TRBD2	TGTGCCAGCAGCCAAGAAGAATGGCGGGAGACAGATACGCAGTATTTT	CASSQEEWRETDTQYF
TRBV21-1	TRBJ2-5	18	.	.	TGTGCCAGCAGCAAAGAAACGTTTTGCGCTAGCGGGACGGAGACCCAGTACTTC	CASSKETFCASGTETQYF
TRBV21-1	TRBJ2-5	13	.	.	TGTGCCAGCAAAGGTCCCACAGGGGAGACCCAGTACTTC	CASKGPTGETQYF
TRBV6-2/TRBV6-3	TRBJ2-7	17	large	TRBD1	TGTGCCAGCAGTTTCAACCCCAACACGGACAGGCCCTACGAGCAGTACTTC	CASSFNPNTDRPYEQYF
TRBV5-4	TRBJ1-2	15	.	TRBD1	TGTGCCAGCAGCTTGGCCGCGACAGGGGCCTATGGCTACACCTTC	CASSLAATGAYGYTF
TRBV7-7	TRBJ2-5	15	.	TRBD1	TGTGCTAGCAGCTCGGGACAGGGGGTGTTTGAGACCCAGTACTTC	CASSSGQGVFETQYF
TRBV5-4	TRBJ1-1	14	.	TRBD1	TGTGCCAGCAGCAGGAACAGGGGTGACACTGAAGCTTTCTTT	CASSRNRGDTEAFF